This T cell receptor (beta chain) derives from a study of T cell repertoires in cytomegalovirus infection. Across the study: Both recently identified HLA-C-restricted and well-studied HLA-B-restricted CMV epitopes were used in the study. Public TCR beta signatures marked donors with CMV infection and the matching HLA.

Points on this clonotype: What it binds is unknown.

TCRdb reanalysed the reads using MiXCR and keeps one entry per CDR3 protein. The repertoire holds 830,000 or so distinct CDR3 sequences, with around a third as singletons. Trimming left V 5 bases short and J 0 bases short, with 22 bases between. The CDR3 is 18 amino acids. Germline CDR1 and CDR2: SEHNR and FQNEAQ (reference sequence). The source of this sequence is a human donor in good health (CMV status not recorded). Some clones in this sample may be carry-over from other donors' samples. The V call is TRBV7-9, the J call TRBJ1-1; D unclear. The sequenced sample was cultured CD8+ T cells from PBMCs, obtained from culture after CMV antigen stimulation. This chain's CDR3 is CASSTPLWERPLNTEAFF. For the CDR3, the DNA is TGTGCCAGCAGCACCCCGCTCTGGGAACGGCCGTTGAACACTGAAGCTTTCTTT. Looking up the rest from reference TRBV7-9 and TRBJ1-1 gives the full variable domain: DTGVSQNPRHKITKRGQNVTFRCDPISEHNRLYWYRQTLGQGPEFLTYFQNEAQLEKSRLLSDRFSAERPKGSFSTLEIQRTEQGDSAMYLCASSTPLWERPLNTEAFFGQGTRLTVV.